This TCR beta chain was sequenced for a study of control samples from healthy donors and cancer patients. The germline V gene has CDR1 SGHRS and CDR2 YFSETQ. CDR3 length: 18 amino acids. The junction had 6 bases not matched to a gene; V was cut back by 0 bases and J by 1 base. Profiled with immunoSEQ multiplex PCR; TCRdb holds only in-frame clones, not every one. The sample consists of about 130,000 clones, approximately 90% of them appearing once. The chain links TRBV5-1 to TRBJ2-5; TRBD2 aligns across 13 bases. The sequencing sample was made of blood. The receptor was isolated from a man aged 18 to 30 in good health. CDR3 amino acids: CASSLGGLAGRSQETQYF. The CDR3 coding sequence is TGCGCCAGCAGCTTGGGGGGACTAGCGGGGCGATCCCAAGAGACCCAGTACTTC.